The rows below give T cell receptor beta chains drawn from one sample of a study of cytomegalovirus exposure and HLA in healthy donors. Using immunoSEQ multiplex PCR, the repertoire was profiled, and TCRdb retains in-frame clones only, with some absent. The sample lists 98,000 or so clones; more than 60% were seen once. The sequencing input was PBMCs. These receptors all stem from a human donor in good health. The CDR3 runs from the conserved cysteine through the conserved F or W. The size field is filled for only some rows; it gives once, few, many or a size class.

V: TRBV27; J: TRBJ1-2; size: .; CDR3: CASSGAGGVYGYTF
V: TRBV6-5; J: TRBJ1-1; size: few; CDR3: CASSRGTGGTEAFF
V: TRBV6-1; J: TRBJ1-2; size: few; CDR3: CASRRQDGYTF
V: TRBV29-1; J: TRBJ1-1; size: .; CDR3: CSGAQGAGTEAFF
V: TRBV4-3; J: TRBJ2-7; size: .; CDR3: CASSPGLAGRAYEQYF
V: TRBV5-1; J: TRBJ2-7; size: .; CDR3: CASSLVREKAYEQYF
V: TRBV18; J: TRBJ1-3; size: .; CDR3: CASSPQPDRIRNTIYF
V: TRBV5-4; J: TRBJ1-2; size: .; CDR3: CASSLRFSKGENYGYTF
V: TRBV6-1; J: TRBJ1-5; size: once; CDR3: CASSESPNQPQHF
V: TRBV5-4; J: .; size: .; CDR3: CASSLAASGIPYEQYF
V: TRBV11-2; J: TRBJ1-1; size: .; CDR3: CASSLSVQGIEAFF
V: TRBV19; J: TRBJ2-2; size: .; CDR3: CASTPRTPSSGELFF
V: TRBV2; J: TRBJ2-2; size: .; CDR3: CASSRGAGTGELFF
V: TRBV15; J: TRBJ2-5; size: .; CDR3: CATSTDDYRGETQYF
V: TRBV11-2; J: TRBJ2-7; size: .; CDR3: CASSRLGLAYEQYF
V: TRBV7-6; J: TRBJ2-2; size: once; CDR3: CASALGVSGELFF
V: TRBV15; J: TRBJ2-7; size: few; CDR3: CATSDGGSYEQYF
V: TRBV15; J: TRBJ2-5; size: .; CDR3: CATSRDPAGGPRTQYF
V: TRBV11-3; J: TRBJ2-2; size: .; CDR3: CASSPGTVGTGELFF
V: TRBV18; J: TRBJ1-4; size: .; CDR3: CASSPTGNPTNEKLFF
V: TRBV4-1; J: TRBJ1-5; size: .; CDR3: CASSPVGGQGNQPQHF
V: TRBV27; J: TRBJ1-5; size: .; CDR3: CASSSQGLGNQPQHF
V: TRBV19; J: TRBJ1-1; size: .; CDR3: CASRLRPGQMYTEAFF
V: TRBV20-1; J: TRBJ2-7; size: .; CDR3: CSARGPTEQYF
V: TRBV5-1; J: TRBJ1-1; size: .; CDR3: CASKCLGEWCTEAFF
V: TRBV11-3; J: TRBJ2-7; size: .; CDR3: CASSSSRDRYEQYF
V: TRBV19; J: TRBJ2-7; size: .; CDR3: CASSNGVGPYEQYF
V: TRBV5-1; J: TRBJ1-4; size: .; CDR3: CASRRNPSEKLFF
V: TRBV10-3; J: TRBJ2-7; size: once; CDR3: CAITRGGTRYEQYF
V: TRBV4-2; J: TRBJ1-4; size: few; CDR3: CASSQQSDYNEKLFF
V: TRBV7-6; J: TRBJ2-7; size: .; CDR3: CASSPGGPTLTISYEQYF
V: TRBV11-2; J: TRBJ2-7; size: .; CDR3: CASSLDPGQRSLEQYF
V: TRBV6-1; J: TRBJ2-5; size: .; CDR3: CASSEFTRLARETQYF
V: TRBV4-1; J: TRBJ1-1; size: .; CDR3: CASSLRGEGAPTEAFF
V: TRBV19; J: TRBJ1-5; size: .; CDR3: CASTGYGNQPQHF
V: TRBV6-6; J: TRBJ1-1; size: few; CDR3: CASSYAGENTEAFF
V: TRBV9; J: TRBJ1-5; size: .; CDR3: CASSVGQGGNQPQHF
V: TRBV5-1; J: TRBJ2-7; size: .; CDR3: CASSFSSGLSSYEQYF
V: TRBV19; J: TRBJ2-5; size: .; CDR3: CASSIGGTTHETQYF
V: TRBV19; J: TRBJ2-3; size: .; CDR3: CATETEAGADTQYF
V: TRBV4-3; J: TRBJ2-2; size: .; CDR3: CASSPDRGDNTGELFF